Listed below are T cell receptor beta chains from one sample, sequenced in a study of molecular identifiers for immune sequencing clone quantification. One entry per CDR3 protein, called by TCRdb with MiXCR from the PCR reads. This table has over 100,000 distinct CDR3 sequences, about a third appearing once. Sequencing input: naive CD8+ T cells from blood, with Jurkat cell RNA spiked in. The receptors were sampled from a human donor in good health. Some libraries in this study had Jurkat cell RNA spiked in. The CDR3 runs from the conserved cysteine through the conserved F or W. The order of the fields is V gene, clone size, D gene, J gene, CDR3 protein, CDR3 DNA. The D gene is left open where the match is weak. Where a row states a size, it is once, few, many or the class of an expanded clone; other rows omit it.

V gene: TRBV4-1
clone size: few
D gene: -
J gene: TRBJ1-5
CDR3 protein: CASSQVMGQGSNQPQHF
CDR3 DNA: TGCGCCAGCAGCCAAGTCATGGGTCAGGGATCGAATCAGCCCCAGCATTTT

V gene: TRBV18
clone size: few
D gene: -
J gene: TRBJ1-4
CDR3 protein: CASSPDTDEKLFF
CDR3 DNA: TGTGCCAGCTCACCCGATACGGATGAAAAACTGTTTTTT

V gene: TRBV29-1
clone size: -
D gene: -
J gene: TRBJ1-1
CDR3 protein: CRVVRTDGANTEAFF
CDR3 DNA: TGCAGGGTTGTGAGGACGGACGGAGCGAACACTGAAGCTTTCTTT

V gene: TRBV5-4
clone size: many
D gene: -
J gene: TRBJ2-7
CDR3 protein: CASSLGNSYEQYF
CDR3 DNA: TGTGCCAGCAGCTTGGGGAACAGCTACGAGCAGTACTTC

V gene: TRBV12-3/TRBV12-4
clone size: -
D gene: -
J gene: TRBJ2-5
CDR3 protein: CASSTILETQYF
CDR3 DNA: TGTGCCAGCAGTACCATCCTAGAGACCCAGTACTTC

V gene: TRBV28
clone size: -
D gene: -
J gene: TRBJ2-7
CDR3 protein: CASSLRAALYEQYF
CDR3 DNA: TGTGCCAGCAGTTTAAGGGCAGCCCTCTACGAGCAGTACTTC

V gene: TRBV6-2/TRBV6-3
clone size: few
D gene: -
J gene: TRBJ2-7
CDR3 protein: CASSPGPSYEQYF
CDR3 DNA: TGTGCCAGCAGCCCAGGACCATCCTACGAGCAGTACTTC

V gene: TRBV4-2
clone size: -
D gene: TRBD1
J gene: TRBJ2-7
CDR3 protein: CASSQTAGQVANEQYF
CDR3 DNA: TGTGCCAGCAGCCAAACCGCAGGACAGGTAGCCAACGAGCAGTACTTC

V gene: TRBV12-3/TRBV12-4
clone size: -
D gene: TRBD1
J gene: TRBJ2-3
CDR3 protein: CASSLRARGPDTQYF
CDR3 DNA: TGTGCCAGCAGTTTGAGGGCCAGGGGGCCAGATACGCAGTATTTT

V gene: TRBV6-5
clone size: -
D gene: -
J gene: TRBJ2-5
CDR3 protein: CASSAGRFEETQYF
CDR3 DNA: TGTGCCAGCAGTGCCGGGAGATTCGAAGAGACCCAGTACTTC

V gene: TRBV2
clone size: -
D gene: -
J gene: TRBJ2-7
CDR3 protein: CASSGVIEDYEQYF
CDR3 DNA: TGTGCCAGCAGTGGAGTGATAGAAGACTACGAGCAGTACTTC

V gene: TRBV27
clone size: -
D gene: TRBD2
J gene: TRBJ2-3
CDR3 protein: CASSLSGGGPVDTQYF
CDR3 DNA: TGTGCCAGCAGTTTATCGGGGGGAGGGCCTGTTGATACGCAGTATTTT

V gene: TRBV27
clone size: -
D gene: -
J gene: TRBJ2-2
CDR3 protein: CASALTVNTGELFF
CDR3 DNA: TGTGCGAGCGCATTAACAGTCAACACCGGGGAGCTGTTTTTT

V gene: TRBV20-1
clone size: -
D gene: -
J gene: TRBJ1-5
CDR3 protein: CSAKPEGQISKQPQHF
CDR3 DNA: TGCAGTGCTAAACCCGAAGGACAGATTAGCAAGCAGCCCCAGCATTTT

V gene: TRBV3-1
clone size: -
D gene: TRBD2
J gene: TRBJ2-3
CDR3 protein: CASSLLIAGVGDTQYF
CDR3 DNA: TGTGCCAGCAGCCTCTTAATAGCGGGAGTGGGGGATACGCAGTATTTT

V gene: TRBV18
clone size: few
D gene: -
J gene: TRBJ1-1
CDR3 protein: CANEPIPNTEAFF
CDR3 DNA: TGTGCCAACGAACCGATACCGAACACTGAAGCTTTCTTT

V gene: TRBV29-1
clone size: many
D gene: -
J gene: TRBJ2-7
CDR3 protein: CSGAAGSYEQYF
CDR3 DNA: TGCAGCGGGGCCGCGGGGTCCTACGAGCAGTACTTC

V gene: TRBV20-1
clone size: many
D gene: -
J gene: TRBJ2-3
CDR3 protein: CSATGTLQVPDTQYF
CDR3 DNA: TGCAGTGCTACCGGGACCTTACAAGTACCAGATACGCAGTATTTT

V gene: TRBV6-2/TRBV6-3
clone size: many
D gene: TRBD1
J gene: TRBJ1-5
CDR3 protein: CAKPGQGSGNQPQHF
CDR3 DNA: TGTGCCAAGCCAGGACAGGGATCCGGCAATCAGCCCCAGCATTTT

V gene: TRBV28
clone size: few
D gene: TRBD1
J gene: TRBJ1-5
CDR3 protein: CASSLTGTGILLQPQHF
CDR3 DNA: TGTGCCAGCAGTTTGACCGGGACAGGGATCCTCCTCCAGCCCCAGCATTTT

V gene: TRBV24-1
clone size: few
D gene: -
J gene: TRBJ2-7
CDR3 protein: CATSERGNSYEQYF
CDR3 DNA: TGTGCCACCAGTGAACGGGGGAACTCCTACGAGCAGTACTTC

V gene: TRBV7-8
clone size: few
D gene: -
J gene: TRBJ2-7
CDR3 protein: CASSLGSPAAYEQYF
CDR3 DNA: TGTGCCAGCAGCTTAGGGTCGCCAGCTGCCTACGAGCAGTACTTC

V gene: TRBV29-1
clone size: -
D gene: TRBD2
J gene: TRBJ2-1
CDR3 protein: CSGTSATDEQFF
CDR3 DNA: TGCAGCGGGACTAGTGCGACCGATGAGCAGTTCTTC

V gene: TRBV29-1
clone size: -
D gene: TRBD2
J gene: TRBJ2-3
CDR3 protein: CSVEGRTSLVRLSTDTQYF
CDR3 DNA: TGCAGCGTTGAGGGACGGACTAGCTTGGTGCGCCTTAGCACAGATACGCAGTATTTT

V gene: TRBV28
clone size: -
D gene: -
J gene: TRBJ2-7
CDR3 protein: CASSPRQGGKYF
CDR3 DNA: TGTGCCAGCAGTCCCCGACAGGGAGGGAAGTACTTC

V gene: TRBV12-3/TRBV12-4
clone size: few
D gene: -
J gene: TRBJ2-7
CDR3 protein: CASSAVKYEQYF
CDR3 DNA: TGTGCCAGCAGTGCCGTGAAGTACGAGCAGTACTTC

V gene: TRBV27
clone size: -
D gene: TRBD2
J gene: TRBJ2-7
CDR3 protein: CATSLTASGAPYEQYF
CDR3 DNA: TGTGCCACCTCATTAACGGCTAGCGGAGCCCCCTACGAGCAGTACTTC

V gene: TRBV14
clone size: -
D gene: TRBD1
J gene: TRBJ2-7
CDR3 protein: CASSPLDRTQHSYEQYF
CDR3 DNA: TGTGCCAGCAGCCCTTTGGACAGGACCCAACACTCCTACGAGCAGTACTTC

V gene: TRBV7-9
clone size: few
D gene: -
J gene: TRBJ1-5
CDR3 protein: CASSSGGFNQPQHF
CDR3 DNA: TGTGCCAGCAGCTCGGGGGGCTTCAATCAGCCCCAGCATTTT

V gene: TRBV14
clone size: many
D gene: -
J gene: TRBJ2-2
CDR3 protein: CASSQVNTGELFF
CDR3 DNA: TGTGCCAGCAGCCAAGTGAACACCGGGGAGCTGTTTTTT

V gene: TRBV21-1
clone size: -
D gene: -
J gene: TRBJ2-5
CDR3 protein: CASSKDTGGVQETQCF
CDR3 DNA: TGTGCCAGCAGCAAAGATACAGGGGGTGTACAAGAGACCCAGTGCTTC

V gene: TRBV14
clone size: -
D gene: TRBD1
J gene: TRBJ2-7
CDR3 protein: CASSLWTGEEQYF
CDR3 DNA: TGTGCCAGCAGCCTCTGGACAGGGGAAGAGCAGTACTTC

V gene: TRBV29-1
clone size: many
D gene: -
J gene: TRBJ2-5
CDR3 protein: CSVAWTHPAETQYF
CDR3 DNA: TGCAGCGTTGCTTGGACACACCCGGCGGAGACCCAGTACTTC

V gene: TRBV19
clone size: -
D gene: TRBD1
J gene: TRBJ2-7
CDR3 protein: CASSLSGTGRYEQYF
CDR3 DNA: TGTGCCAGTAGTCTCTCCGGGACAGGTCGCTACGAGCAGTACTTC

V gene: TRBV4-3
clone size: few
D gene: -
J gene: TRBJ2-3
CDR3 protein: CASSQGDPAGHTQYF
CDR3 DNA: TGCGCCAGCAGCCAAGGGGATCCCGCGGGTCATACGCAGTATTTT

V gene: TRBV5-6
clone size: few
D gene: -
J gene: TRBJ2-1
CDR3 protein: CASSLSGSYNEQFF
CDR3 DNA: TGTGCCAGCAGCCTTAGCGGTTCCTACAATGAGCAGTTCTTC

V gene: TRBV20-1
clone size: -
D gene: -
J gene: TRBJ2-5
CDR3 protein: CSARDLERSGTQYF
CDR3 DNA: TGCAGTGCTAGAGATCTCGAGCGAAGCGGGACCCAGTACTTC

V gene: TRBV20-1
clone size: -
D gene: TRBD2
J gene: TRBJ2-1
CDR3 protein: CSARDGLAAEQFF
CDR3 DNA: TGCAGTGCTAGAGATGGGCTAGCGGCTGAGCAGTTCTTC

V gene: TRBV3-1
clone size: few
D gene: -
J gene: TRBJ2-7
CDR3 protein: CASSPPGLIYEQYF
CDR3 DNA: TGTGCCAGCAGCCCCCCGGGACTGATCTACGAGCAGTACTTC

V gene: TRBV5-1
clone size: few
D gene: TRBD1
J gene: TRBJ1-1
CDR3 protein: CASSRQGTEAFF
CDR3 DNA: TGCGCCAGCAGCAGACAGGGGACTGAAGCTTTCTTT

V gene: TRBV6-6
clone size: -
D gene: TRBD1
J gene: TRBJ1-1
CDR3 protein: CACSYPWTGGADTEAFF
CDR3 DNA: TGTGCCTGCAGTTACCCCTGGACAGGGGGCGCGGACACTGAAGCTTTCTTT

V gene: TRBV7-2
clone size: many
D gene: TRBD1
J gene: TRBJ1-6
CDR3 protein: CASSLAPGGSYNSPLHF
CDR3 DNA: TGTGCCAGCAGCTTAGCACCAGGGGGCTCCTATAATTCACCCCTCCACTTT

V gene: TRBV6-1
clone size: -
D gene: -
J gene: TRBJ2-7
CDR3 protein: CASSELRTGTYEQYF
CDR3 DNA: TGTGCCAGCAGTGAGTTGAGGACGGGAACCTACGAGCAGTACTTC

V gene: TRBV12-3/TRBV12-4
clone size: few
D gene: -
J gene: TRBJ2-1
CDR3 protein: CASSPHGMGMDEQFF
CDR3 DNA: TGTGCCAGCAGTCCCCACGGGATGGGCATGGATGAGCAGTTCTTC

V gene: TRBV7-2
clone size: few
D gene: TRBD1
J gene: TRBJ1-2
CDR3 protein: CASSWGQGAYGYTF
CDR3 DNA: TGTGCCAGCAGCTGGGGACAGGGGGCCTATGGCTACACCTTC

V gene: TRBV12-3/TRBV12-4
clone size: many
D gene: -
J gene: TRBJ2-7
CDR3 protein: CASSAGLEQYF
CDR3 DNA: TGTGCCAGCAGTGCAGGGCTCGAGCAGTACTTC

V gene: TRBV5-3
clone size: -
D gene: -
J gene: TRBJ1-3
CDR3 protein: CASSLGLGNTIYF
CDR3 DNA: TGTGCCAGCAGCTTGGGACTGGGGAACACCATATATTTT

V gene: TRBV7-9
clone size: -
D gene: TRBD1
J gene: TRBJ1-1
CDR3 protein: CASTQGAREAFF
CDR3 DNA: TGTGCCAGCACGCAGGGGGCTCGTGAAGCTTTCTTT

V gene: TRBV4-2
clone size: -
D gene: TRBD2
J gene: TRBJ2-7
CDR3 protein: CASSNTPGLAEQYF
CDR3 DNA: TGTGCCAGCAGCAATACACCGGGACTAGCGGAGCAGTACTTC

V gene: TRBV5-1
clone size: few
D gene: -
J gene: TRBJ2-3
CDR3 protein: CASSLATPDTQYF
CDR3 DNA: TGCGCCAGCAGCTTGGCGACTCCAGATACGCAGTATTTT

V gene: TRBV12-3/TRBV12-4
clone size: few
D gene: -
J gene: TRBJ2-3
CDR3 protein: CASSRQASTDTQYF
CDR3 DNA: TGTGCCAGCAGCAGACAGGCCAGCACAGATACGCAGTATTTT

V gene: TRBV24-1
clone size: -
D gene: -
J gene: TRBJ2-2
CDR3 protein: CATSDLDRPGVPNTGELYF
CDR3 DNA: TGTGCCACCAGTGACCTAGACAGGCCCGGGGTCCCGAACACCGGGGAGCTGTATTTT

V gene: TRBV29-1
clone size: -
D gene: -
J gene: TRBJ2-1
CDR3 protein: CSVGDASDFIHNEQSF
CDR3 DNA: TGCAGCGTTGGGGACGCTAGCGATTTTATCCACAATGAGCAGTCCTTC

V gene: TRBV5-1
clone size: -
D gene: -
J gene: TRBJ1-5
CDR3 protein: CASSVIGDQPQHF
CDR3 DNA: TGCGCCAGCAGTGTAATTGGGGATCAGCCCCAGCATTTT

V gene: TRBV28
clone size: -
D gene: -
J gene: TRBJ2-2
CDR3 protein: CASSSDTGELFF
CDR3 DNA: TGTGCCAGCAGTTCAGACACCGGGGAGCTGTTTTTT

V gene: TRBV29-1
clone size: few
D gene: TRBD2
J gene: TRBJ2-1
CDR3 protein: CSAPSGTYNEQFF
CDR3 DNA: TGCAGCGCTCCTAGCGGGACCTACAATGAGCAGTTCTTC

V gene: TRBV3-1
clone size: -
D gene: TRBD2
J gene: TRBJ2-3
CDR3 protein: CASSQVLAASTDTQYF
CDR3 DNA: TGTGCCAGCAGCCAAGTCCTAGCGGCTAGCACAGATACGCAGTATTTT

V gene: TRBV4-1
clone size: few
D gene: -
J gene: TRBJ1-2
CDR3 protein: CASSQNGVGVDYTF
CDR3 DNA: TGCGCCAGCAGCCAAAATGGGGTCGGGGTCGACTACACCTTC

V gene: TRBV14
clone size: -
D gene: -
J gene: TRBJ2-6
CDR3 protein: CASCQDGRLGANVLTF
CDR3 DNA: TGTGCCAGCTGCCAAGATGGCAGGCTTGGGGCCAACGTCCTGACTTTC

V gene: TRBV4-2
clone size: many
D gene: -
J gene: TRBJ1-5
CDR3 protein: CASRQDRGVQPQHF
CDR3 DNA: TGTGCCAGCCGCCAGGACCGGGGAGTTCAGCCCCAGCATTTT